One sample yielded the 20 T cell receptor beta chains listed below, sequenced in a study of beta chain features in type 1 diabetes. Expressed TCRB transcripts were sequenced because the isolated RNA had all been reverse transcribed beforehand. TCRdb's copy holds only in-frame clones and misses some; the assay was immunoSEQ multiplex PCR. This sample yields 350,000 to 450,000 clones, of which about 15% are seen a single time; roughly 0.036% belongs to the top ten. Sequencing was carried out using naive CD4+ T cells from blood. These receptors all stem from a man aged 25 to 40 in good health.

This clone was seen more than once but under ten times. The V call is TRBV18, the J call TRBJ1-1; D remains ambiguous. This CDR3 comprises 13 residues. The germline gives CDR1 KGHSH, CDR2 LQKENI. V was pared by 4 bases and J by 0 bases, with 6 bases between. The CDR3 is CASSQGMNTEAFF. In DNA, the CDR3 is TGTGCCAGCTCACAGGGCATGAACACTGAAGCTTTCTTT. Full variable domain (outside the CDR3, taken from reference TRBV18 and TRBJ1-1): NAGVMQNPRHLVRRRGQEARLRCSPMKGHSHVYWYRQLPEEGLKFMVYLQKENIIDESGMPKERFSAEFPKEGPSILRIQQVVRGDSAAYFCASSQGMNTEAFFGQGTRLTVV.

For the CDR3, the DNA is TGTGCCAGCAGCTCGAACAGTGATAACTATGGCTACACCTTC. This sequence encodes CASSSNSDNYGYTF. The chain carries TRBV7-9 and TRBJ1-2; no reliable D call. CDR1 SEHNR and CDR2 FQNEAQ come from the germline V gene (reference sequence). V was shortened by 4 bases and J by 1 base, with 10 bases between the two germline ends. There are 14 residues in the CDR3.

The table lists this clone with a few counts. This chain joins TRBV6-5 and TRBJ1-1; no definite D call. The CDR3 has 16 residues. Germline values: CDR1 MNHEY, CDR2 SVGAGI. Trimming stripped 2 bases from V and 6 bases from J, with 19 bases between. CDR3 protein: CASSYQAPGVGAEAFF. The CDR3 bases are TGTGCCAGCAGTTACCAAGCACCCGGGGTTGGGGCTGAAGCTTTCTTT.

This clone was observed a handful of times. The rearrangement joins TRBV25-1 to TRBJ2-3; 9 bases fit TRBD1. There are 13 residues in the CDR3. Trimming removed 8 bases from V and 9 bases from J; junction bases left unmatched: 9. The germline gives CDR1 MGHDK, CDR2 SYGVNS. CDR3 in amino acids: CASSVGTGRTQYF. CDR3 bases: TGTGCCAGCTCTGTGGGGACAGGGCGCACGCAGTATTTT.

V usage is TRBV28 and J usage is TRBJ1-5; D is unclear. The germline V and J ends were trimmed by 1 base and 2 bases, with 3 bases remaining between them. The CDR3 is 13 amino acids. CDR1 and CDR2 (germline): MDHEN, SYDVKM. The CDR3 is CASSLLGNQPQHF. The CDR3, as DNA: TGTGCCAGCAGTTTATTGGGCAATCAGCCCCAGCATTTT.

The chain carries TRBV4-3 and TRBJ1-4, with D uncertain. Trimming left V 1 base short and J 4 bases short, with 10 bases between. This CDR3 has 15 residues. CDR1 is LGHNA, CDR2 YSLEER, per germline. CDR3 bases: TGCGCCAGCAGCCAAGGTCCGAGGAATAATGAAAAACTGTTTTTT. Protein product: CASSQGPRNNEKLFF.

This clone was found a few times. CDR3 sequence reads: CASSTSGLVYEQYV. CDR3 DNA sequence: TGTGCCAGCAGCACCTCGGGACTAGTCTACGAGCAGTACGTC. The chain is built from TRBV7-2 and TRBJ2-7; TRBD2 matches at 8 bases. Per the germline V gene, CDR1 is SGHTA and CDR2 is FQGNSA. Losses at the gene ends were 5 bases for V and 3 bases for J; bases not matched to a gene: 6. The CDR3 consists of 14 residues.

The V gene is TRBV9, the J gene TRBJ1-2; D ambiguous. V dropped 4 bases and J dropped 7 bases, with 8 bases sitting between them. Germline V gene lookup returns CDR1 SGDLS and CDR2 YYNGEE. The CDR3 covers 11 residues. The CDR3 nucleotides read TGTGCCAGCAGCACGAGCTCTGGCTACACCTTC. As protein: CASSTSSGYTF.

This clone was counted between two and nine times. The genes are TRBV21-1 and TRBJ2-7; the DNA was not used to check the table's D call, TRBD1. TRBV21-1 is a recognized pseudogene. CDR3 length equals 13 residues. The CDR3 loop reads CASSKGTQHEQYF. CDR3 DNA sequence: TGTGCCAGCAGCAAAGGGACACAACACGAGCAGTACTTC.

This clone was counted a few times. This sequence joins TRBV7-8 and TRBJ2-3; no definite D call. Trimming removed 7 bases from V and 3 bases from J, with 8 bases in between. Germline V CDR1 and CDR2: SGHVS, FQNEAQ. The CDR3 spans 12 residues. This CDR3 reads CASTIATDTQYF. The DNA of the CDR3 is TGTGCCAGCACCATTGCTACAGATACGCAGTATTTT.

The CDR3: CASSLGSSGTTDTQYF. The CDR3 nucleotides read TGTGCCAGCAGCTTAGGATCTAGCGGGACCACAGATACGCAGTATTTT. V is TRBV7-9 and J is TRBJ2-3, with 9 bases aligning to TRBD2. Germline CDR1 is SEHNR and CDR2 is FQNEAQ (reference sequence). The CDR3 spans 16 residues. Losses at the gene ends were 1 base for V and 2 bases for J; bases not matched to a gene: 4.

The CDR3 DNA follows: TGTGCCAGCAGTGGTTGGCAGAGGGTATCCCAAGAGACCCAGTACTTC. Translated, it gives CASSGWQRVSQETQYF. The chain carries TRBV2 and TRBJ2-5, with D perhaps matching TRBD2 (5 bases). There are 16 residues in the CDR3. Germline-derived CDR1 and CDR2 are SNHLY and FYNNEI. Trimming stripped 4 bases from V and 1 base from J, with 16 bases between.

V is TRBV5-4 and J is TRBJ2-5; 7 bases fit TRBD1. V lost 0 bases to trimming and J lost 5 bases; unmatched junction nucleotides: 4. The CDR3 has 14 residues. Germline CDR1 is SGHNT and CDR2 is YYREEE (reference sequence). In DNA form, the CDR3 reads TGTGCCAGCAGCTTGGGACAGGGTGCGGAGACCCAGTACTTC. It is translated as CASSLGQGAETQYF. The variable domain in full, with the rest retrieved from reference TRBV5-4 and TRBJ2-5, is ETGVTQSPTHLIKTRGQQVTLRCSSQSGHNTVSWYQQALGQGPQFIFQYYREEENGRGNFPPRFSGLQFPNYSSELNVNALELDDSALYLCASSLGQGAETQYFGPGTRLLVL.

The V gene is TRBV6-5, the J gene TRBJ2-7; perhaps D is TRBD1 or TRBD2 (5 bases each). V was cut by 0 bases and J by 6 bases, with 12 bases left in between. The CDR3 covers 14 residues. Germline assignment: CDR1 MNHEY and CDR2 SVGAGI. CDR3 loop: CASSYSGTRSEQYF. The CDR3 nucleotides are TGTGCCAGCAGTTACTCGGGGACGCGCTCCGAGCAGTACTTC.

The J gene is TRBJ1-2, the V gene TRBV7-2, with D possibly TRBD1 on 5 matching bases. Germline-derived CDR1 and CDR2 are SGHTA and FQGNSA. With 0 bases removed from V and 8 bases from J, the gap between germline ends came to 7 bases. The CDR3 runs to 12 residues. CDR3 sequence: CASSLAGTGYTF. CDR3 DNA: TGTGCCAGCAGCTTAGCGGGGACCGGCTACACCTTC.

This clone was seen more than once but under ten times. The chain joins TRBV5-1 to TRBJ2-5; D uncertain. Trimming stripped 2 bases from V and 5 bases from J, with 10 bases between. Germline CDR1 and CDR2: SGHRS and YFSETQ. The CDR3 has 13 residues. CDR3 in amino acids: CASSFGLGETQYF. The CDR3 nucleotides read TGCGCCAGCAGCTTCGGTCTTGGGGAGACCCAGTACTTC.

This chain joins TRBV29-1 and TRBJ2-7; possibly TRBD2 for D (7 bases). Per the germline V gene, CDR1 is SQVTM and CDR2 is ANQGSEA. The V gene lost 6 bases and the J gene lost 3 bases, with 18 bases spanning the gap. The CDR3 is 14 residues long. The CDR3 reads CSVDGGRTNYEQYF. CDR3 nucleotides: TGCAGCGTGGACGGGGGGCGTACGAACTACGAGCAGTACTTC.

This clone has more than one count but fewer than ten. The rearrangement uses TRBV30 and TRBJ2-1; D gene ambiguous. This CDR3 is 9 amino acids long. The V end lost 1 base, the J end lost 15 bases, and 7 bases lay between the germline ends. Germline values: CDR1 GTSNPN, CDR2 SVGIG (reference sequence). The CDR3 loop is CAWSAVRFF. CDR3 bases: TGTGCCTGGAGTGCAGTTAGGTTCTTC.

This clone was counted between two and nine times. CDR3 nucleotide sequence: TGTGCCAGCAGCTTATTACTAGCGGGAGTGAACAATGAGCAGTTCTTC. It is translated as CASSLLLAGVNNEQFF. The chain combines TRBV7-9 with TRBJ2-1; 11 positions match TRBD2. This CDR3 comprises 16 residues. J was trimmed by 5 bases and V by 2 bases; bases with no gene match: 5. CDR1 and CDR2 from the germline V gene are SEHNR and FQNEAQ (reference sequence).

The chain couples TRBV6-1 to TRBJ2-7; D unresolved. Trimming took 5 bases from V and 1 from J, leaving 12 bases between them. The length of the CDR3 is 14 residues. In germline, CDR1 is MNHNS, CDR2 SASEGT. DNA of the CDR3: TGTGCCAGCAGTCGTAGGCAACAGTCCTACGAGCAGTACTTC. It encodes CASSRRQQSYEQYF.